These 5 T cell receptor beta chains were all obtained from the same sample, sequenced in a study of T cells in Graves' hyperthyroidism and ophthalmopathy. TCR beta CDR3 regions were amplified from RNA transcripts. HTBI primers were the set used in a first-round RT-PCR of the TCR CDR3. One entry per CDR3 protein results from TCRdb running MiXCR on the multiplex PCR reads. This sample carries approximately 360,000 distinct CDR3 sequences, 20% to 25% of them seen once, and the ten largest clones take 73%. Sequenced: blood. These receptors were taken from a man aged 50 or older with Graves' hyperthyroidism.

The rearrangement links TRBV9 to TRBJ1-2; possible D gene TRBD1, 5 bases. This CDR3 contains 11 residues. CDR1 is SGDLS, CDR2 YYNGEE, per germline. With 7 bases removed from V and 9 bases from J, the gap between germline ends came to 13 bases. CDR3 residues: CASEGGGSYTF. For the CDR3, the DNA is TGTGCCAGCGAAGGTGGGGGTAGCTACACCTTC.

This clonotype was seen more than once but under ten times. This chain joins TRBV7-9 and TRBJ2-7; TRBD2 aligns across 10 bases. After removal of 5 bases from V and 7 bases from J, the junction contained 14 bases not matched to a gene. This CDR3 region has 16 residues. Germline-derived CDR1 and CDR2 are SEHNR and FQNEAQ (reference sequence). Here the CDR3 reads CASSPRGLAGGWEQYF. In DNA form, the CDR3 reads TGTGCCAGCAGCCCAAGAGGGTTAGCGGGAGGATGGGAGCAGTACTTC.

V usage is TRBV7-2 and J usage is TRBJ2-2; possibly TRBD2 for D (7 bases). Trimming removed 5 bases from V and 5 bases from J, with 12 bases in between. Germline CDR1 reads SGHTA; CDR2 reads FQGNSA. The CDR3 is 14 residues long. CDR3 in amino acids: CASSRTRGTGELFF. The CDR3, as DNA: TGTGCCAGCAGCCGGACTAGGGGGACCGGGGAGCTGTTTTTT.

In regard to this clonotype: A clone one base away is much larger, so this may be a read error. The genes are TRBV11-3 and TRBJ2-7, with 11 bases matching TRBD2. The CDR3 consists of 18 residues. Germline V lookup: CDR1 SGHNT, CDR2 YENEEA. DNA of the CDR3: TGTGCCAGCAACTTAGTTGGCCAGGGGGCACTAGCGGGGGAAGAGCAGTACTTC. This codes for CASNLVGQGALAGEEQYF.

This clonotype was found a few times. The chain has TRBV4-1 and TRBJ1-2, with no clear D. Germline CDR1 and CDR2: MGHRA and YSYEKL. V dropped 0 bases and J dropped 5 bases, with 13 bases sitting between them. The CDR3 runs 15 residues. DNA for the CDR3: TGCGCCAGCAGCCAAGATGTAAAGTATCATTATGGCTACACCTTC. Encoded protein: CASSQDVKYHYGYTF.